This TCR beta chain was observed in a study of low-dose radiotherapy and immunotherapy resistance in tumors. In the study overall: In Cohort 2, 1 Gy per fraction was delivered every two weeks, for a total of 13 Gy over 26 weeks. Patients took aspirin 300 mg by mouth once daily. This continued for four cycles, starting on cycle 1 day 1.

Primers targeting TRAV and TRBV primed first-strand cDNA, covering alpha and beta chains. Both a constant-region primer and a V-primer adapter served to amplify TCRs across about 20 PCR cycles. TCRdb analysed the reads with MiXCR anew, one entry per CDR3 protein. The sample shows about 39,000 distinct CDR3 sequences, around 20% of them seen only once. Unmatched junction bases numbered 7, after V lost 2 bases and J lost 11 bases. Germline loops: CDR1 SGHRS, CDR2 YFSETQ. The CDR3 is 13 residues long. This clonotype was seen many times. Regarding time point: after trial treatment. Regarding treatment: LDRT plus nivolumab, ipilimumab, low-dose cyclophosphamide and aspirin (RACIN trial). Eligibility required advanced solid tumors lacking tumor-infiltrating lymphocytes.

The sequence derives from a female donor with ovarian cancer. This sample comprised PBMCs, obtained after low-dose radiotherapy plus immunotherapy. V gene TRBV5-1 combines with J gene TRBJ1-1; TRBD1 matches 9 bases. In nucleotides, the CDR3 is TGCGCCAGCAGCTTTAATACACAGGGGGCTGCTTTCTTT. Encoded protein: CASSFNTQGAAFF.